A selection of T cell receptor beta chains follows, all from one sample in a study of blood T cell repertoires in COVID-19. Only in-frame clones appear in the TCRdb table, and some are missing; sequencing was by immunoSEQ multiplex PCR. The sample has around 170,000 clones; 80% to 90% are singletons. Sample: peripheral blood. The source is a man aged 25 to 40 with active or convalescent COVID-19. Both conserved end residues are part of each CDR3. Each record gives: J gene, clone size, V gene, CDR3 protein. Clone size appears in some rows only: once, few, many, or a class for an expanded clone.

TRBJ1-3	NA	TRBV28	CASSFRGSGGGNTIYF
TRBJ2-1	few	TRBV19	CASSIGSYNEQFF
TRBJ1-5	few	TRBV2	CASKGTGGQPQHF
TRBJ1-4	NA	TRBV12-3/TRBV12-4	CASRGQSEKLFF
TRBJ1-5	few	TRBV7-8	CASSLIQGGHQPQHF
TRBJ2-2	NA	TRBV7-9	CASIAGTGSATGELFF
TRBJ1-5	NA	TRBV7-2	CASSLEGSNQPQHF
TRBJ2-1	NA	TRBV14	CASSQLAGSYNEQFF
TRBJ1-3	NA	TRBV24-1	CATSALGNTIYF
TRBJ1-2	NA	TRBV19	CASRSEGAKDYGYTF
TRBJ2-1	NA	TRBV30	CASYSSGGPYNEQFF
TRBJ1-1	NA	TRBV12-3/TRBV12-4	CASSQTGTIEAFF
TRBJ2-7	NA	TRBV6-5	CASTSGSSYEQYF
TRBJ2-7	NA	TRBV28	CASSRLESYEQYF
TRBJ1-3	NA	TRBV5-1	CASSPRTGSLPGNTIYF
TRBJ2-1	few	TRBV7-8	CASSFELAEGGEQFF
TRBJ2-5	NA	TRBV21-1	CASSKGPEAPIQETQYF
TRBJ1-2	NA	TRBV6-5	CASSYSSVAGLGYTF
TRBJ2-1	few	TRBV12-5	CASGLVSGEVGSYNEQFF
TRBJ1-6	NA	TRBV7-2	CASSLRRLGGGSPLHF
TRBJ2-4	NA	TRBV6-1	CASSEASGGAKNIQYF
TRBJ1-1	once	TRBV11-2	CASSLVQDGTEAFF
TRBJ2-1	NA	TRBV5-4	CASSTKTTAPEQFF
TRBJ1-2	once	TRBV28	CASSGGRGYGYTF
TRBJ1-2	once	TRBV27	CASSLLQELGYGYTF
TRBJ2-3	NA	TRBV5-1	CASSEGGQSTDTQYF
TRBJ1-1	few	TRBV19	CASKAGTANTEAFF
TRBJ2-1	NA	TRBV5-6	CASSPGVDEQFF
TRBJ2-7	once	TRBV29-1	CSVVAGVYEQYF
TRBJ2-1	once	TRBV11-3	CASSRLAGDAFDEQFF
TRBJ1-3	NA	TRBV19	CASDSASGNTIYF
TRBJ1-5	once	TRBV10-3	CAIRRVNQPQHF
TRBJ2-3	NA	TRBV7-2	CASSLAGLAGGDTQYF
TRBJ2-1	NA	TRBV7-2	CASSPLAGGHNEQFF
TRBJ2-7	NA	TRBV5-1	CASSPGLLPEQYF
TRBJ1-3	NA	TRBV3-1/TRBV3-2	CASSRPPERNTIYF
TRBJ2-3	NA	TRBV3-1/TRBV3-2	CASSPDKTTDTQYF
TRBJ2-3	NA	TRBV30	CAWSADSRTDTQYF
TRBJ1-1	NA	TRBV10-3	CAVTGYGTEAFF
TRBJ1-4	NA	TRBV7-9	CASSLADRGANEKLFF
TRBJ1-2	NA	TRBV3-1/TRBV3-2	CASSPSLSNYGYTF
TRBJ1-2	NA	TRBV6-5	CASSSRTAEANYGYTF
TRBJ1-5	NA	TRBV4-1	CASSQEGSSRSNQPQHF
TRBJ2-1	NA	TRBV24-1	CATSESTPYNEQFF
TRBJ1-5	NA	TRBV2	CASRSTGGFNQPQHF
TRBJ2-2	NA	TRBV4-1	CASSRGQGLAGELFF
TRBJ1-2	NA	TRBV6-4	CASSASHRSANYGYTF
TRBJ2-2	once	TRBV5-1	CASSLTGHLSTGELFF
TRBJ2-1	NA	TRBV18	CASSPETSGAYNEQFF
TRBJ1-2	NA	TRBV24-1	CATSDRVPGQGTNYGYTF
TRBJ2-7	NA	TRBV24-1	CATSDGGRWDSHSYEQYF